In this sample, the clone carrying this T cell receptor beta chain turned up a few times. Germline V gene sequence: CDR1 SNHLY, CDR2 FYNNEI. The CDR3 length is 15 residues. Trimming took 3 bases from V and 4 from J; bases not matched to a gene: 8. TCR beta libraries were built with iRepertoire HTBI primers and Arm-PCR of CDR3 regions. In TCRdb, the multiplex PCR reads were re-called with MiXCR into one record per CDR3 protein. The sample has some 500,000 distinct CDR3 sequences, about 16% seen once. The time point denotes: newly diagnosed GD, antithyroid drugs for less than 3 months. Researchers made the TCR library from RNA that was extracted from PBMCs. The authors diagnosed Graves' disease using American Thyroid Association guidelines. The data originate from a study of regulatory T cells in long-lasting Graves disease. The sample was also reused in another study, on T cells in Graves' hyperthyroidism and ophthalmopathy. That paper notes: An absence of ophthalmopathy progression within 18 months meant stable Graves' hyperthyroidism.

The receptor was derived from a middle-aged woman with Graves disease. The J gene is TRBJ1-1, the V gene TRBV2, with 7 bases identical to TRBD1. This specimen was peripheral blood mononuclear cells (PBMCs), taken at new diagnosis, from a patient treated with antithyroid drugs. CDR3 loop: CASSDEDRVITEAFF. The CDR3 coding sequence is TGTGCCAGCAGTGACGAAGACAGGGTCATCACTGAAGCTTTCTTT. Supplemented by reference TRBV2 and TRBJ1-1, the full variable domain reads EPEVTQTPSHQVTQMGQEVILRCVPISNHLYFYWYRQILGQKVEFLVSFYNNEISEKSEIFDDQFSVERPDGSNFTLKIRSTKLEDSAMYFCASSDEDRVITEAFFGQGTRLTVV.